This T cell receptor beta chain was observed in a study of T cells in Graves' hyperthyroidism and ophthalmopathy. The CDR3 runs 15 residues. The V gene's germline CDR1 is MDHEN and CDR2 SYDVKM. The ends lost 4 bases at V and 5 bases at J; junction bases unmatched: 9. RNA transcripts gave rise to amplified TCR beta CDR3 regions. TCR CDR3 regions were first amplified by RT-PCR with HTBI primers. In TCRdb, the multiplex PCR reads were re-called with MiXCR into one record per CDR3 protein. The data show about 380,000 distinct CDR3 sequences, approximately 13% seen once. Material: blood. This receptor was obtained from a woman aged 55 to 70 with Graves' hyperthyroidism. This chain uses TRBV28 with TRBJ1-1; 8 nucleotides align to TRBD1. Here the CDR3 reads CASSSTGGGGTEAFF. In DNA form, the CDR3 reads TGTGCCAGCAGTTCCACAGGGGGGGGGGGTACTGAAGCTTTCTTT.